This entry lists 8 T cell receptor beta chains sequenced from one sample in a study of T-cell memory formation after mild COVID-19. TCRdb reprocessed the 5' RACE reads via MiXCR and lists one record per CDR3 protein. The sample includes about 600,000 distinct CDR3 sequences, less than 25% of them seen just once. The sequencing input was PBMCs or a T cell subset sorted from them (not recorded which). The receptors here all came from an adult woman who had mild COVID-19 (a few samples of this study predate the infection). Cell type and time point are not known.

V is TRBV4-1 and J is TRBJ2-2; 8 nucleotides agree with TRBD1. V gave up 2 bases and J gave up 4 bases; unmatched junction bases: 12. Germline V CDR1 and CDR2: MGHRA, YSYEKL. The CDR3 runs to 18 residues. The CDR3: CASSQPRTGSGSTGELFF. For the CDR3, the DNA is TGCGCCAGCAGCCAACCGCGGACAGGGAGTGGAAGCACCGGGGAGCTGTTTTTT.

This clonotype was detected only a few times. This chain uses TRBV7-9 with TRBJ1-4, with D possibly being TRBD1 (5 bases). The CDR3 consists of 16 residues. CDR1 and CDR2 (germline): SEHNR, FQNEAQ (reference sequence). Trimming pared 4 bases from V and 5 bases from J, leaving 17 bases between. CDR3 in DNA: TGTGCCAGCAGCTCAAGAAGTGGAGGGGAAAATGAAAAACTGTTTTTT. This encodes CASSSRSGGENEKLFF. The full variable domain, its missing parts supplied by reference TRBV7-9 and TRBJ1-4, is DTGVSQNPRHKITKRGQNVTFRCDPISEHNRLYWYRQTLGQGPEFLTYFQNEAQLEKSRLLSDRFSAERPKGSFSTLEIQRTEQGDSAMYLCASSSRSGGENEKLFFGSGTQLSVL.

This clonotype showed up just a few times. The V call is TRBV5-1, the J call TRBJ2-1; 9 nucleotides line up with TRBD2. Germline lookup yields CDR1 SGHRS and CDR2 YFSETQ. The CDR3 is made up of 15 amino acids. After removal of 4 bases from V and 7 bases from J, the junction contained 9 bases not matched to a gene. The CDR3 protein is CASSLGRGGWNEQFF. For the CDR3, the DNA is TGCGCCAGCAGCCTGGGGCGGGGGGGCTGGAATGAGCAGTTCTTC. Variable domain in full (rest from reference TRBV5-1 and TRBJ2-1): KAGVTQTPRYLIKTRGQQVTLSCSPISGHRSVSWYQQTPGQGLQFLFEYFSETQRNKGNFPGRFSGRQFSNSRSEMNVSTLELGDSALYLCASSLGRGGWNEQFFGPGTRLTVL.

This clonotype has just a few counts. The gene calls are TRBV19 and TRBJ1-2; 10 bases are a match to TRBD1. The V gene's germline CDR1 is LNHDA and CDR2 SQIVND (reference sequence). With V trimmed by 4 bases and J by 6 bases, 5 bases remained unmatched. CDR3 length: 14 residues. As DNA, the CDR3 is TGTGCCAGTAGTAGACAGGGGGCAAGGGATGGCTACACCTTC. Protein: CASSRQGARDGYTF.

The rearrangement links TRBV30 to TRBJ2-5, with 9 bases identical to TRBD1. Germline V CDR1 and CDR2: GTSNPN, SVGIG (reference sequence). CDR3 length: 15 residues. The V gene end was trimmed by 2 bases and the J gene end by 4 bases; junction bases not matched to a gene: 8. The CDR3 loop reads CAWSLGQGGGETQYF. For the CDR3, the DNA is TGTGCCTGGAGTTTGGGACAGGGAGGGGGAGAGACCCAGTACTTC.

The chain recombines TRBV6-5 with TRBJ2-7; no clear D gene. This CDR3 is built from 15 residues. In germline, CDR1 is MNHEY, CDR2 SVGAGI. V was clipped by 6 bases and J by 2 bases, with 17 bases between them. CDR3 DNA: TGTGCCAGCAGCCCCATGGCAGGCGAACCCTACGAGCAGTACTTC. It translates to CASSPMAGEPYEQYF.

The chain is built from TRBV30 and TRBJ2-3; 7 bases match TRBD2. V shed 7 bases and J 5 bases; nucleotides not matched to a gene: 9. CDR1 and CDR2 (germline): GTSNPN, SVGIG (reference sequence). The CDR3 is 13 amino acids. CDR3 sequence reads: CASGGGRGDTQYF. CDR3 nucleotide sequence: TGTGCCTCGGGGGGAGGGCGTGGAGATACGCAGTATTTT.

This clonotype turned up a few times. The genes are TRBV14 and TRBJ2-2; the match to TRBD2 covers 13 bases. The CDR3 runs 19 residues. V lost 1 base to trimming and J lost 1 base; unmatched junction nucleotides: 6. Germline assignment: CDR1 SGHDN and CDR2 FVKESK. Written as DNA, the CDR3 is TGTGCCAGCAGCCAAGTCGGACTAGCGGGAGTCGGGAACACCGGGGAGCTGTTTTTT. It codes for CASSQVGLAGVGNTGELFF.